The rows below give T cell receptor beta chains drawn from one sample of a study of shared clonotypes between healthy human individuals. Profiling relied on immunoSEQ multiplex PCR, and the TCRdb table lists in-frame clones only, not all of them. The sample records about 1.1 million clones, around 82% being singletons. Material for sequencing was memory CD4+ T cells from PBMCs. These receptors were taken from a man younger than 30 in good health. Some clones in this sample may be carry-over from other donors' samples. CDR3s include the opening cysteine and the closing phenylalanine or tryptophan. Fields, in order: D gene, J gene, clone size, V gene, CDR3 protein, CDR3 DNA. A D gene is named only where the DNA matches it firmly. The listing skips clone size in some rows; elsewhere it reads once, few, many or a size class.

>.|TRBJ2-1|.|TRBV6-1
CASSDELRTYNEQFF
TGTGCCAGCAGTGACGAGTTACGGACCTACAATGAGCAGTTCTTC
>.|TRBJ2-5|.|TRBV5-1
CATSTGLGETQYF
TGCGCCACCTCGACAGGACTCGGCGAGACCCAGTACTTC
>.|TRBJ2-2|.|TRBV6-5
CASTGRGELFF
TGTGCCAGCACCGGGAGAGGGGAGCTGTTTTTT
>TRBD2|TRBJ2-4|.|TRBV7-2
CAAGGLGSTKNIQYF
TGTGCCGCGGGGGGTCTCGGAAGCACCAAAAACATTCAGTACTTC
>.|TRBJ2-5|.|TRBV15
CATSTGVQETQYF
TGTGCCACCAGCACAGGGGTTCAAGAGACCCAGTACTTC
>TRBD2|TRBJ2-7|once|TRBV9
CASSIGLGREQYF
TGTGCCAGCAGCATCGGACTAGGCCGCGAGCAGTACTTC
>.|TRBJ1-1|.|TRBV7-6
CASSLGGMNTEAFF
TGTGCCAGCAGCTTGGGGGGGATGAACACTGAAGCTTTCTTT
>.|TRBJ2-5|.|TRBV18
CASSPPQGGEQYF
TGTGCCAGCTCACCCCCACAGGGTGGGGAGCAGTACTTC
>TRBD2|TRBJ2-3|.|TRBV27
CASSFKGRGGRTDTQYF
TGTGCCAGCAGTTTTAAAGGGCGGGGGGGAAGAACAGATACGCAGTATTTT
>.|TRBJ1-2|.|TRBV9
CASSGQRSNYGYTF
TGTGCCAGCAGCGGACAGCGAAGTAACTATGGCTACACCTTC